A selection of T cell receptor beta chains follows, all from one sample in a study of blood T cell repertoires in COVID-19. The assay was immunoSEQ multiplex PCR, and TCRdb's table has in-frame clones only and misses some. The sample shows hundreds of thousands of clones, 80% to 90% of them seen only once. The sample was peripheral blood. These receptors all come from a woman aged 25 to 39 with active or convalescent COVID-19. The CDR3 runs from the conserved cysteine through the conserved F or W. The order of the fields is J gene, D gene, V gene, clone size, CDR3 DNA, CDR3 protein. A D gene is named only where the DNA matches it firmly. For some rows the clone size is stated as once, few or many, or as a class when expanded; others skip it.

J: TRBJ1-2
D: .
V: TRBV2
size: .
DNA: TGTGCCAGGGGATCCCCAGGGGACCCGAACTATGGCTACACCTTC
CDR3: CARGSPGDPNYGYTF

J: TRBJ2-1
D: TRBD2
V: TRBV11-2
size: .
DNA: TGTGCCAGCAGGGGACTAGCGGGGGAAGAGCAGTTCTTC
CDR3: CASRGLAGEEQFF

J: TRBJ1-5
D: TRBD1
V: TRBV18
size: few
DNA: TGTGCCAGCTCACCGACGGGACAGGGAGGTGATCAGCCCCAGCATTTT
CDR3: CASSPTGQGGDQPQHF

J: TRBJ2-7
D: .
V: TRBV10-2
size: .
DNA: TGCGCCAGCACCCGTGAAGGCGGAGGTCGGGTGTCCGAGCAGTACTTC
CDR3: CASTREGGGRVSEQYF

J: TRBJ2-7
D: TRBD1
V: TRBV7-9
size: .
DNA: TGTGCCAGCAGCTTAGCCGGACAGGGTGGCGAGCAGTACTTC
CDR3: CASSLAGQGGEQYF

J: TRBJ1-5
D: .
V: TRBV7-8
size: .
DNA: TGTGCCAGCAGCTTAGAACAGGGCAGCTACCCTTATAGCAATCAGCCCCAGCATTTT
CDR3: CASSLEQGSYPYSNQPQHF

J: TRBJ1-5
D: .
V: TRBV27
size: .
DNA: TGTGCCAGCGCCCCAAGTGGAGGGTCCGACAATCAGCCCCAGCATTTT
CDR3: CASAPSGGSDNQPQHF

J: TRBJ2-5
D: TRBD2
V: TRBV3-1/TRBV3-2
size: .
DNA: TGTGCCAGCAGCCAAGTGTTGGAACCCGGGGGGGAGACCCAGTACTTC
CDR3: CASSQVLEPGGETQYF

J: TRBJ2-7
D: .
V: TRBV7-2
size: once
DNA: TGTGCCAGCAGCTTAGCGCGGGGTATCACCTACGAGCAGTACTTC
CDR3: CASSLARGITYEQYF

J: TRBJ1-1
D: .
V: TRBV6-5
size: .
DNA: TGTGCCAGCAGTTACGCGAAGCAAATGAACACTGAAGCTTTCTTT
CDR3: CASSYAKQMNTEAFF

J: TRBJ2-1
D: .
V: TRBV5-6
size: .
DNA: TGTGCCAGCAGCTGGGGGGCGTCGGGCGGGAGAATACTTGAGCAGTTCTTC
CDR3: CASSWGASGGRILEQFF

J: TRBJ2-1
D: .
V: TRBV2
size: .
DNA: TGTGCCAGCACCTTTGTTCGGCGCGGTGAGCAGTTCTTC
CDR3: CASTFVRRGEQFF

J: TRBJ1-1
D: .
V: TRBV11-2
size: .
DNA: TGTGCCAGCAGTCACCCCGACAGACCGAACACTGAAGCTTTCTTT
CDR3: CASSHPDRPNTEAFF

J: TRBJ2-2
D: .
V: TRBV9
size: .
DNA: TGTGCCAGCAGCAACGTAGGACAGAACACCGGGGAGCTGTTTTTT
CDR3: CASSNVGQNTGELFF

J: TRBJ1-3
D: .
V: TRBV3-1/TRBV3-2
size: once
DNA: TGTGCCAGCAGCCAAGGGAAGGGGTTCTCTGGAAACACCATATATTTT
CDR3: CASSQGKGFSGNTIYF

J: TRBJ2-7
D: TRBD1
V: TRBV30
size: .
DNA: TGTGCCTGGAGTGTACAGACAGGGGGCCTCGAGCAGTACTTC
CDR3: CAWSVQTGGLEQYF

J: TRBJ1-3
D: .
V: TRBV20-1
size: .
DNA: TGCAGCACAGGGTCTGGAAACACCATATATTTT
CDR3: CSTGSGNTIYF

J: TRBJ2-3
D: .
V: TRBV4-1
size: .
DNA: TGCGCCAGCAGCCAAGCCGCGGGGGCGGCCGGGAGCACAGATACGCAGTATTTT
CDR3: CASSQAAGAAGSTDTQYF

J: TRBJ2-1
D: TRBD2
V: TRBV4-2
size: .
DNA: TGTGCCAGCAGCCAAATAACTAGCGGGGCCTCCTACAATGAGCAGTTCTTC
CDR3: CASSQITSGASYNEQFF

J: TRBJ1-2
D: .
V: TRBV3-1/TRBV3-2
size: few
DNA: TGTGCCAGCACAGGGTCTACTAACTATGGCTACACCTTC
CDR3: CASTGSTNYGYTF

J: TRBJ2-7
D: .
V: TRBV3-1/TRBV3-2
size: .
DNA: TGTGCCAGCAGTCTCGGGAATCAGTACTACGAGCAGTACTTC
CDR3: CASSLGNQYYEQYF

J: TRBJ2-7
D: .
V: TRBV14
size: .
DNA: TGTGCCAGCAGCCAAGCGGGACTTCCTTACGAGCAGTACTTC
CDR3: CASSQAGLPYEQYF

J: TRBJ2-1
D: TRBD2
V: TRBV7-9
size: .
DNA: TGTGCCAGCAGCTCCCGTCCCCCTACTAGCGATGGGTGGCATGAGCAGTTCTTC
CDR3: CASSSRPPTSDGWHEQFF

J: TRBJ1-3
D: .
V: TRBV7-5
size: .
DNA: TGTGTCAGAAGCCAGCCCCCACAGGTTTTTGCTGGAAACACCATATATTTT
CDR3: CVRSQPPQVFAGNTIYF

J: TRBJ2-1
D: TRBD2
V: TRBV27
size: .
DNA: TGTGCCAGCAGTTTAATAGCTAGCGGGGGGGGTGGAACCTACAATGAGCAGTTCTTC
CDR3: CASSLIASGGGGTYNEQFF

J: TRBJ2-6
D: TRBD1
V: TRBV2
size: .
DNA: TGTGCCAGCGTGGGACAGGCCTCTGGGGCCAACGTCCTGACTTTC
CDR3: CASVGQASGANVLTF

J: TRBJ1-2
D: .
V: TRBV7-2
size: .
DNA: TGTGCCAGCAGCTTAGAGGGGGGGCAGATCTATGGCTACACCTTC
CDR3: CASSLEGGQIYGYTF

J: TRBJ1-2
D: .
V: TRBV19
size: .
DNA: TGTGCCAGTAGTACACAGGTGGGGGGCTACACCTTC
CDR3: CASSTQVGGYTF

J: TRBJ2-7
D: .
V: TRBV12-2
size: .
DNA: TGTGCAAGTCGCATCGGACAGGGACTCTACGAGCAGTACTTC
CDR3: CASRIGQGLYEQYF

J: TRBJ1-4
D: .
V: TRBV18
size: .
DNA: TGTGCCAGCTCACCCACACGTAATGAAAAACTGTTTTTT
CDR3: CASSPTRNEKLFF

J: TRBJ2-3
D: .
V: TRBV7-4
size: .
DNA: TGTGCCAGCAGCCCGCACCCAGCAGATACGCAGTATTTT
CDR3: CASSPHPADTQYF

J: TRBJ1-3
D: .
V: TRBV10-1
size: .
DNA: TGCGCCAGCAGTGACCAAGGGACAAACGGGAACACCATATATTTT
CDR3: CASSDQGTNGNTIYF

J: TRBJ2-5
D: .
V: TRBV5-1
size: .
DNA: TGCGCCAGCAGCTTGGAGGGGTACCAAGAGACCCAGTACTTC
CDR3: CASSLEGYQETQYF

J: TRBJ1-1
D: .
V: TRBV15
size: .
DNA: TGTGCCACCAGCAGAGACAGGGATGGCACTGAAGCTTTCTTT
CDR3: CATSRDRDGTEAFF

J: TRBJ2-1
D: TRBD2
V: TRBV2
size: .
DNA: TGTGCCAGCAGTGAGGGACTAGCGGGGGGGCGCAATGAGCAGTTCTTC
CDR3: CASSEGLAGGRNEQFF

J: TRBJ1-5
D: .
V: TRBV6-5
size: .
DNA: TGTGCCAGCAGTTACGACACAAATCAGCCCCAGCATTTT
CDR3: CASSYDTNQPQHF

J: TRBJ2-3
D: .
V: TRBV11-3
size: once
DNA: TGTGCCAGCAGCTTAGGAGGCCAGGGGGGCGCTTCCACAGATACGCAGTATTTT
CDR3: CASSLGGQGGASTDTQYF